The clone carrying this T cell receptor beta chain was seen ten or more times. These data are taken from a study of T cells in Graves' hyperthyroidism and ophthalmopathy. Researchers barred patients who had uncontrolled infection, other autoimmune disease, pregnancy or lactation. The PBMCs studied were ones that came from 9 to 10 ml fresh peripheral blood. J gave up 4 bases and V 6 bases, and 10 bases lay outside the gene matches. There are 14 residues in the CDR3. Germline assignment: CDR1 DFQATT and CDR2 SNEGSKA (reference sequence). Amplification of TCR beta CDR3 regions used RNA as the template. Primed by the HTBI set, a first-round RT-PCR was run on the TCR CDR3. In TCRdb, the multiplex PCR reads were re-called with MiXCR into one record per CDR3 protein. This table holds about 560,000 distinct CDR3 sequences, approximately 14% found once.

Sequenced: blood. The rearrangement joins TRBV20-1 to TRBJ2-5, with 8 nucleotides matching TRBD2. The TCR was taken from a woman in her thirties with Graves' hyperthyroidism. In DNA form, the CDR3 reads TGCAGTGCCCCCATTAGCGGGGTGGGAGAGACCCAGTACTTC. The encoded protein is CSAPISGVGETQYF.